The 16 T cell receptor beta chains listed next were all sequenced from one sample in a study of cytomegalovirus exposure and HLA in healthy donors. The data were produced by immunoSEQ multiplex PCR, yet TCRdb's version contains in-frame clones alone and is incomplete. The sample has about 68,000 clones; about 96% are singletons. The specimen sequenced was PBMCs. The source is a man between 18 and 29 years old in good health and CMV-seronegative.

The chain has TRBV7-3 and TRBJ2-1, with TRBD2 matching over 10 bases. The junction had 8 bases not matched to a gene; V was cut back by 5 bases and J by 4 bases. The CDR3 runs 16 residues. In germline, CDR1 is SGHTA, CDR2 FQGTGA. The CDR3 reads CASSPETSGLYNEQFF. The CDR3 DNA reads as TGTGCCAGCAGCCCCGAGACTAGCGGGTTATACAATGAGCAGTTCTTC. Full variable domain (rest looked up from reference TRBV7-3 and TRBJ2-1): GAGVSQTPSNKVTEKGKYVELRCDPISGHTALYWYRQSLGQGPEFLIYFQGTGAADDSGLPNDRFFAVRPEGSVSTLKIQRTERGDSAVYLCASSPETSGLYNEQFFGPGTRLTVL.

This chain uses TRBV27 with TRBJ2-7; weak D call: TRBD2 (7 bases). V lost 8 bases to trimming and J lost 2 bases, with 10 bases between them. The CDR3 has 12 residues. Germline V gives CDR1 MNHEY, CDR2 SMNVEV (reference sequence). Here the CDR3 reads CASSRGPYEQYF. CDR3 DNA: TGTGCCAGCTCGCGGGGGCCCTACGAGCAGTACTTC.

V is TRBV19 and J is TRBJ1-2, with D possibly being TRBD1 (5 bases). Germline assignment: CDR1 LNHDA and CDR2 SQIVND (reference sequence). V was cut by 8 bases and J by 5 bases, with 6 bases left in between. The CDR3 is made up of 10 amino acids. The CDR3 DNA is TGTGCCAGTTCAGGGTATGGCTACACCTTC. Translating gives CASSGYGYTF.

This clone was detected once. This CDR3 is CASRKTGQGYGYTF. The CDR3 region has the DNA TGTGCCAGCCGGAAGACGGGACAGGGATATGGCTACACCTTC. This sequence joins TRBV2 and TRBJ1-2; 9 nucleotides match TRBD1. Unmatched junction bases numbered 9, after V lost 8 bases and J lost 5 bases. Germline values: CDR1 SNHLY, CDR2 FYNNEI. This CDR3 is built from 14 residues.

The chain joins TRBV6-5 to TRBJ1-6; 8 nucleotides line up with TRBD1. V was clipped by 5 bases and J by 5 bases; unmatched bases: 2. The germline gives CDR1 MNHEY, CDR2 SVGAGI. This CDR3 comprises 14 residues. The CDR3 is CASSRQGNNSPLHF. As DNA, the CDR3 is TGTGCCAGCAGTCGACAGGGGAATAATTCACCCCTCCACTTT.

The genes are TRBV6-5 and TRBJ2-7, with D perhaps matching TRBD2 (7 bases). From germline, CDR1 is MNHEY and CDR2 SVGAGI. V dropped 0 bases and J dropped 0 bases, with 12 bases sitting between them. The length of the CDR3 is 16 residues. The CDR3, as DNA: TGTGCCAGCAGTTACTCCGAGGCGGGGGCCTCCTACGAGCAGTACTTC. Translating it yields CASSYSEAGASYEQYF.

This chain uses TRBV6-1 with TRBJ1-1, with D perhaps matching TRBD1 (5 bases). V lost 4 bases and J lost 8, with 11 bases in between. This CDR3 has 12 amino acids. The germline V gene has CDR1 MNHNS and CDR2 SASEGT. In DNA, the CDR3 is TGTGCCAGCAGTGTAATTGGGGGGGAAGCTTTCTTT. Translation gives CASSVIGGEAFF.

This chain uses TRBV29-1 with TRBJ2-7; tentative D call: TRBD2 (6 bases). The germline V gene has CDR1 SQVTM and CDR2 ANQGSEA. The CDR3 totals 13 residues. V lost 7 bases, J lost 6 bases, and 19 bases lay in between. CDR3 coding DNA: TGCAGCGGTAGCAAAAGCGGGTTAAGCGAGCAGTACTTC. This codes for CSGSKSGLSEQYF.

About this clone: The junction departs from the called germline gene at one end, perhaps through a read error. CDR3 residues: CASSRDRGRETQYF. The CDR3 region has the DNA TGTGCTAGCAGCCGGGACAGGGGGCGAGAGACCCAGTACTTC. The V and J genes are TRBV7-7 and TRBJ2-5; 12 bases agree with TRBD1. Germline V gives CDR1 SSHAT, CDR2 FNYEAQ (reference sequence). The CDR3 runs 14 residues.

The chain couples TRBV5-1 to TRBJ1-1; D uncertain. CDR1 is SGHRS and CDR2 is YFSETQ in the germline V gene. With 2 bases removed from V and 0 bases from J, the gap between germline ends came to 5 bases. The CDR3 runs to 13 residues. This CDR3 is CASSFYVNTEAFF. The DNA of the CDR3 is TGCGCCAGCAGCTTCTACGTGAACACTGAAGCTTTCTTT.

The J gene is TRBJ2-2, the V gene TRBV25-1; 9 bases are shared with TRBD1. The CDR3 loop spans 14 amino acids. V trimming: 7 bases; J trimming: 5 bases; junction bases outside the gene matches: 5. CDR1 MGHDK and CDR2 SYGVNS come from the germline V gene. The CDR3 region has the DNA TGTGCCAGCAACACACAGGGGGCAACCGGGGAGCTGTTTTTT. This encodes CASNTQGATGELFF.

The chain recombines TRBV6-6 with TRBJ2-5; D uncertain. This CDR3 has 11 residues. Germline V gene lookup returns CDR1 MNHNY and CDR2 SVGAGI (reference sequence). Trimming cost V 4 bases and J 2 bases, with 2 bases left between them. CDR3 nucleotides: TGTGCCAGCAGTTCGCAAGAGACCCAGTACTTC. Residues: CASSSQETQYF.

The chain carries TRBV27 and TRBJ2-6; 10 positions agree with TRBD1. V lost 5 bases to trimming and J lost 4 bases; unmatched junction nucleotides: 5. The V gene's germline CDR1 is MNHEY and CDR2 SMNVEV (reference sequence). The CDR3 loop spans 16 amino acids. The CDR3 nucleotides are TGTGCCAGCAGTCGACAGGGGGCGAGGGGGGCCAACGTCCTGACTTTC. It is translated as CASSRQGARGANVLTF.

This rearrangement joins TRBV7-8 to TRBJ2-7; 7 nucleotides align to TRBD1. Germline-derived CDR1 and CDR2 are SGHVS and FQNEAQ. The CDR3 is 15 amino acids. Germline trimming cut 4 bases from V and 1 base from J; bases unmatched to any gene: 7. In DNA, the CDR3 is TGTGCCAGCAGCTATGCCCTACAGGGGTCCTACGAGCAGTACTTC. Residues: CASSYALQGSYEQYF.

The chain links TRBV27 to TRBJ2-7; 10 bases align to TRBD1. The CDR3 is made up of 15 amino acids. Per germline, CDR1 MNHEY and CDR2 SMNVEV (reference sequence). The J segment lost 4 bases and the V segment lost 5 bases, leaving 8 bases of the junction unmatched. The CDR3 sequence is CASSQPGQGQYEQYF. The CDR3 DNA reads TGTGCCAGCAGTCAACCGGGACAGGGGCAATACGAGCAGTACTTC.

The sample holds one count of this clone. This chain joins TRBV18 and TRBJ1-4; no firm D call. The CDR3 has 15 residues. Trimming removed 3 bases at V and 0 bases at J, with 8 bases between. The germline gives CDR1 KGHSH, CDR2 LQKENI. CDR3 in DNA: TGTGCCAGCTCACCGAGGGATGCAACTAATGAAAAACTGTTTTTT. Translating it yields CASSPRDATNEKLFF.